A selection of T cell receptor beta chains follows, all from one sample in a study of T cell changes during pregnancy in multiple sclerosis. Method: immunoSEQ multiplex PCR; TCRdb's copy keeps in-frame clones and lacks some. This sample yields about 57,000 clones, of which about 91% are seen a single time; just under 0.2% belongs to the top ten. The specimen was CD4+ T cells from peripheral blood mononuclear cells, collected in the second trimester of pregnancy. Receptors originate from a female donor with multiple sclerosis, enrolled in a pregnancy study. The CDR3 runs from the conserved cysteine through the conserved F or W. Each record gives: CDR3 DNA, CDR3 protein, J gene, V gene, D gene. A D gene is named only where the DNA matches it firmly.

cdr3_nt: TGTGCCAGCAGCTTTCTCCCGACAGGGACTAATGAAAAACTGTTTTTT
cdr3_aa: CASSFLPTGTNEKLFF
j_call: TRBJ1-4
v_call: TRBV7-2
d_call: TRBD1

cdr3_nt: TGTGCCAGCAGCTTGGCGGGACAGACCTCTGGAAACACCATATATTTT
cdr3_aa: CASSLAGQTSGNTIYF
j_call: TRBJ1-3
v_call: TRBV5-4
d_call: TRBD1

cdr3_nt: TGTGCCAGCAGCGTAGCGGGAGAAGAGACCCAGTACTTC
cdr3_aa: CASSVAGEETQYF
j_call: TRBJ2-5
v_call: TRBV9
d_call: -

cdr3_nt: TGTGCCAGCAGCTTTCTCCAGGGTTCACCCCTCCACTTT
cdr3_aa: CASSFLQGSPLHF
j_call: TRBJ1-6
v_call: TRBV7-9
d_call: -

cdr3_nt: TGTGCCAGCAGGTTCGTTGCGGGGTTCCTTCCCACAGATACGCAGTATTTT
cdr3_aa: CASRFVAGFLPTDTQYF
j_call: TRBJ2-3
v_call: TRBV7-6
d_call: -

cdr3_nt: TGTGCCACCAGCAGAGGCCAGGTTAGTGAGCAGTTCTTC
cdr3_aa: CATSRGQVSEQFF
j_call: TRBJ2-1
v_call: TRBV15
d_call: -

cdr3_nt: TGTGCCACTCGGGATGGGGTTCCAGATACGCAGTATTTT
cdr3_aa: CATRDGVPDTQYF
j_call: TRBJ2-3
v_call: TRBV10-3
d_call: -

cdr3_nt: TGTGCCAGCAGCTTCAAGGGGGGGAATCAGCCCCAGCATTTT
cdr3_aa: CASSFKGGNQPQHF
j_call: TRBJ1-5
v_call: TRBV5-6
d_call: -

cdr3_nt: TGTGCCACCAGCAGAGATAATCCCGGGAACTACGAGCAGTACTTC
cdr3_aa: CATSRDNPGNYEQYF
j_call: TRBJ2-7
v_call: TRBV15
d_call: -

cdr3_nt: TGTGCCAGCAGTGTTACTAGCGGGGGCGGGTACGAGCAGTACTTC
cdr3_aa: CASSVTSGGGYEQYF
j_call: TRBJ2-7
v_call: TRBV2
d_call: TRBD2